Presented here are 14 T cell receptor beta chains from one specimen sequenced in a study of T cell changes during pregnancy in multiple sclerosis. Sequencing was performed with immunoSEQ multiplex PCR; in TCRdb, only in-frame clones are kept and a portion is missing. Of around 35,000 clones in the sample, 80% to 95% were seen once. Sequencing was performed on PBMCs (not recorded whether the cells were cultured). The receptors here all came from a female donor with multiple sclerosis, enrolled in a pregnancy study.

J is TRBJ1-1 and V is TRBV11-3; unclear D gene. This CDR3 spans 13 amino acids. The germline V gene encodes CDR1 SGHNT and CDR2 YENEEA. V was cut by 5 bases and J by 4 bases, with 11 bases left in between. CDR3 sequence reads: CASSPPGGTEAFF. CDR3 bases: TGTGCCAGCAGCCCCCCAGGAGGCACTGAAGCTTTCTTT. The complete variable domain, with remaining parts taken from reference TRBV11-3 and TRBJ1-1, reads EAGVVQSPRYKIIEKKQPVAFWCNPISGHNTLYWYLQNLGQGPELLIRYENEEAVDDSQLPKDRFSAERLKGVDSTLKIQPAELGDSAVYLCASSPPGGTEAFFGQGTRLTVV.

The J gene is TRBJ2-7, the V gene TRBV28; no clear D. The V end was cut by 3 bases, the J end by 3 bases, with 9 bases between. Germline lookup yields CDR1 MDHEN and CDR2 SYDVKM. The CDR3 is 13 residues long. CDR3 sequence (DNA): TGTGCCAGCAGTTTGAACCTAAGCTACGAGCAGTACTTC. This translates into CASSLNLSYEQYF.

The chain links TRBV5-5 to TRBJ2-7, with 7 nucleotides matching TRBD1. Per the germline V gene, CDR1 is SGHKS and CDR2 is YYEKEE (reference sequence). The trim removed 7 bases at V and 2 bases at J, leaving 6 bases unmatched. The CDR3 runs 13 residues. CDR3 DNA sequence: TGTGCCAGCGGTACAGGGGCGGCCTACGAGCAGTACTTC. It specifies CASGTGAAYEQYF. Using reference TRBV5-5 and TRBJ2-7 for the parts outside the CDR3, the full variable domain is DAGVTQSPTHLIKTRGQQVTLRCSPISGHKSVSWYQQVLGQGPQFIFQYYEKEERGRGNFPDRFSARQFPNYSSELNVNALLLGDSALYLCASGTGAAYEQYFGPGTRLTVT.

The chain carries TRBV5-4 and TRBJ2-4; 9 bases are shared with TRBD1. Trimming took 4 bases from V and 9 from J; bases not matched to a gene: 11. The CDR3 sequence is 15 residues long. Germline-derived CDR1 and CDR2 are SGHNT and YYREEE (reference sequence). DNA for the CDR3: TGTGCCAGCAGCCCGGAGGGACAGGGAGGTGGCATTCAGTACTTC. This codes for CASSPEGQGGGIQYF.

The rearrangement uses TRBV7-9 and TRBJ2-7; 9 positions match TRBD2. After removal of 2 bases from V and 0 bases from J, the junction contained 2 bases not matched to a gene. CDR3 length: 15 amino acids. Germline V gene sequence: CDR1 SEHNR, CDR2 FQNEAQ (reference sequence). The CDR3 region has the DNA TGTGCCAGCAGCTTACTAGCGGGGCCCTCCTACGAGCAGTACTTC. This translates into CASSLLAGPSYEQYF.

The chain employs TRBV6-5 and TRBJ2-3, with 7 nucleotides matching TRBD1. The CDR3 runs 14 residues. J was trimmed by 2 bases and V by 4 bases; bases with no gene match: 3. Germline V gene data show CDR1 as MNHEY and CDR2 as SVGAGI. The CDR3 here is CASSSGQPTDTQYF. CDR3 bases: TGTGCCAGCAGTTCGGGACAGCCCACAGATACGCAGTATTTT.

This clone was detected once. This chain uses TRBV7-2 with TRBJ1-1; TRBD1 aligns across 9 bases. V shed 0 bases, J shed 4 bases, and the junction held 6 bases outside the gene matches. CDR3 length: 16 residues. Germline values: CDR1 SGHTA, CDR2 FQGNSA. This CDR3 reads CASSLAVGTGITEAFF. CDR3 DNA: TGTGCCAGCAGCTTAGCGGTCGGGACAGGGATCACTGAAGCTTTCTTT.

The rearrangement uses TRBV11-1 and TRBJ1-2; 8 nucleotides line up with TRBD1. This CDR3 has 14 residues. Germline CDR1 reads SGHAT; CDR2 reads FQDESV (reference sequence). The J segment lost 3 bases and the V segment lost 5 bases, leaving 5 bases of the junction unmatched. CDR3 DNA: TGTGCCAGCAGCCAACAGGGGGTTGACTATGGCTACACCTTC. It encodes CASSQQGVDYGYTF.

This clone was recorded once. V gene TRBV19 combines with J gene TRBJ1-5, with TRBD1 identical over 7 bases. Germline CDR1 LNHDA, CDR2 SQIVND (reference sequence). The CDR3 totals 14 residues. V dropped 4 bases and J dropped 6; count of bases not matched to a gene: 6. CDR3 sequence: CASSNAGGSQPQHF. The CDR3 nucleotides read TGTGCCAGTAGTAATGCAGGGGGAAGTCAGCCCCAGCATTTT.

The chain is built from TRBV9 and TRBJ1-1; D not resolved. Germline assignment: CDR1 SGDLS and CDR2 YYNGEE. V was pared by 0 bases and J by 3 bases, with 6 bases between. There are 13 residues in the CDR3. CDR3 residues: CASSVVADTEAFF. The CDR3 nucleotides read TGTGCCAGCAGCGTAGTGGCGGACACTGAAGCTTTCTTT.

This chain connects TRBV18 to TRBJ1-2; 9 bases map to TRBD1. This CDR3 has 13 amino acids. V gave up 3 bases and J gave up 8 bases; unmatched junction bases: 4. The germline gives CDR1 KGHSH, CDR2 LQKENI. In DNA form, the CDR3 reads TGTGCCAGCTCACCGGGACAGGGTGAGGGCTACACCTTC. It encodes CASSPGQGEGYTF. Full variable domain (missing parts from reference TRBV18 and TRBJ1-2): NAGVMQNPRHLVRRRGQEARLRCSPMKGHSHVYWYRQLPEEGLKFMVYLQKENIIDESGMPKERFSAEFPKEGPSILRIQQVVRGDSAAYFCASSPGQGEGYTFGSGTRLTVV.

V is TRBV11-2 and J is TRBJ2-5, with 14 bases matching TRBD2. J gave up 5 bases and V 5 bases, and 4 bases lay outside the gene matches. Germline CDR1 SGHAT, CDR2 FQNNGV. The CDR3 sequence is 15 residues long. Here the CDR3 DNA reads TGTGCCAGCAGCACCTGGACTAGCGGGAGGGAGACCCAGTACTTC. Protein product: CASSTWTSGRETQYF.

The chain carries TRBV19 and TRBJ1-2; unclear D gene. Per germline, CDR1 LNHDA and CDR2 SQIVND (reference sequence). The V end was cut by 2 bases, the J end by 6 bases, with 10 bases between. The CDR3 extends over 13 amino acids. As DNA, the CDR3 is TGTGCCAGTAGTATAATCCCAGGTGATGGCTACACCTTC. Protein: CASSIIPGDGYTF.

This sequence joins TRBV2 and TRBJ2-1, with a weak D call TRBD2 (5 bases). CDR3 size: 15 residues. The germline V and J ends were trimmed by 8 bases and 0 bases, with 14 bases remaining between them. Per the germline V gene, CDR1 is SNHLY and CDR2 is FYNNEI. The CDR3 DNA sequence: TGTGCCAGCTTCACGGGAACCAGCTCCTACAATGAGCAGTTCTTC. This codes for CASFTGTSSYNEQFF.